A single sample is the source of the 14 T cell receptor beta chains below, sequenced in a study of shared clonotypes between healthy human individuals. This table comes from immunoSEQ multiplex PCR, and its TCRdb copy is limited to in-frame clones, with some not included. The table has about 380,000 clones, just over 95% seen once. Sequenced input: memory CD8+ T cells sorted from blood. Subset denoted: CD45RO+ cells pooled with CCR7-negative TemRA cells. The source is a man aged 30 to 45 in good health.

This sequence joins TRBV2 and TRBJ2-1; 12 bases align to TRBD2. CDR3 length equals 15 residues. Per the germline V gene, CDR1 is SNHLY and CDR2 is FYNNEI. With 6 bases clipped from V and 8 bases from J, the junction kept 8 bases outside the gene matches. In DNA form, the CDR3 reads TGTGCCAGCAGACAGACTAGCGGGAGAGTCCATGAGCAGTTCTTC. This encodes CASRQTSGRVHEQFF.

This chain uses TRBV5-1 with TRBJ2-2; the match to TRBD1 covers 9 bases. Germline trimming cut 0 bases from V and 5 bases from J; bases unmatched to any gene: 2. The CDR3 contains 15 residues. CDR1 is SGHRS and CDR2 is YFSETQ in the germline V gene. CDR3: CASSLDGTGTGELFF. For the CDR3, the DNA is TGCGCCAGCAGCTTGGACGGGACAGGGACCGGGGAGCTGTTTTTT.

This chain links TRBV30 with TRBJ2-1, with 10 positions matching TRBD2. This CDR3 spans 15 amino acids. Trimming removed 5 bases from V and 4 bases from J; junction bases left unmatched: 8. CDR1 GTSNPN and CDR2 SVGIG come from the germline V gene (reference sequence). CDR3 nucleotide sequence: TGTGCCTGGGATTTGGGACTAGCGAATTACAATGAGCAGTTCTTC. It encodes CAWDLGLANYNEQFF.

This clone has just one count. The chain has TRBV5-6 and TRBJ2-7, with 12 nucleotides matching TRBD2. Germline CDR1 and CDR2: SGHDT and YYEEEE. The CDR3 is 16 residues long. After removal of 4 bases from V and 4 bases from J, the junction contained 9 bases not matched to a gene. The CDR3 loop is CASSGRLAGEYYEQYF. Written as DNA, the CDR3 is TGTGCCAGCAGCGGGCGACTAGCGGGAGAATATTACGAGCAGTACTTC.

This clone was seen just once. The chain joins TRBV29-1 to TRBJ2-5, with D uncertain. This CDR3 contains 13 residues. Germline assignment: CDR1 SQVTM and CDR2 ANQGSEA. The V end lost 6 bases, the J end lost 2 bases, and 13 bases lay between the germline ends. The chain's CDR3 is CSVDLLGQETQYF. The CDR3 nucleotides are TGCAGCGTGGATCTGCTGGGACAAGAGACCCAGTACTTC. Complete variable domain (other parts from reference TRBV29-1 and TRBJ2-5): SAVISQKPSRDICQRGTSLTIQCQVDSQVTMMFWYRQQPGQSLTLIATANQGSEATYESGFVIDKFPISRPNLTFSTLTVSNMSPEDSSIYLCSVDLLGQETQYFGPGTRLLVL.

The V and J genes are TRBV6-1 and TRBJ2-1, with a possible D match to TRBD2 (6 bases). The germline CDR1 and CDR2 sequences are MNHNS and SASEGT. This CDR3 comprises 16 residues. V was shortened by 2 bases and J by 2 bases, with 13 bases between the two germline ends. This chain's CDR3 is CASSEYLERAYNEQFF. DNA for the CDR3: TGTGCCAGCAGTGAATATTTAGAGCGGGCCTACAATGAGCAGTTCTTC.

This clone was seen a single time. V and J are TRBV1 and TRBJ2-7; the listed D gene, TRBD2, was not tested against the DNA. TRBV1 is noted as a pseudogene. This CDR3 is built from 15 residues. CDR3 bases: TGCACCAGCAGCCGCCTACTAGCGGGAGCGTACGAGCAGTACTTC. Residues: CTSSRLLAGAYEQYF.

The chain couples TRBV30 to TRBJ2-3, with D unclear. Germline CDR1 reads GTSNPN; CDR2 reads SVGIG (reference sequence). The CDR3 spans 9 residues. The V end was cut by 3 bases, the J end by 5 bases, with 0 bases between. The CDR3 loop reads CAWRDTQYF. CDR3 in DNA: TGTGCCTGGAGAGATACGCAGTATTTT.

The CDR3 DNA is TGTGCCAGCCCGACAGGGGTTCTCACTGAAGCTTTCTTT. It specifies CASPTGVLTEAFF. The chain recombines TRBV2 with TRBJ1-1, with TRBD1 matching 8 bases. V shed 8 bases and J 4 bases; nucleotides not matched to a gene: 6. The length of the CDR3 is 13 residues. Germline V gene data show CDR1 as SNHLY and CDR2 as FYNNEI.

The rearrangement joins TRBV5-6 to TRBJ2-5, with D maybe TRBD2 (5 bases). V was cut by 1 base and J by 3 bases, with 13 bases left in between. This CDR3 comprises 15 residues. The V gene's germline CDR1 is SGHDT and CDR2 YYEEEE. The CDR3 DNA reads TGTGCCAGCAGCTTGATTTCCCAGCGGAAAGAGACCCAGTACTTC. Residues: CASSLISQRKETQYF.

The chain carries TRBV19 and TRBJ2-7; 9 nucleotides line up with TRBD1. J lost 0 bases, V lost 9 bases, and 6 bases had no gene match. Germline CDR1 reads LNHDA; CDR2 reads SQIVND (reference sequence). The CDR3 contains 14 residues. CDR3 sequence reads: CASQQGAGSYEQYF. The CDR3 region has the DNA TGTGCCAGCCAACAGGGGGCAGGCTCCTACGAGCAGTACTTC.

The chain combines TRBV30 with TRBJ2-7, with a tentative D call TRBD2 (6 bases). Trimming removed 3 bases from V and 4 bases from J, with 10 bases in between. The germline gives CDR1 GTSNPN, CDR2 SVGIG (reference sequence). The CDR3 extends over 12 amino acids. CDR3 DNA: TGTGCCTGGAGGGGACTTCCTTACGAGCAGTACTTC. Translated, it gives CAWRGLPYEQYF.

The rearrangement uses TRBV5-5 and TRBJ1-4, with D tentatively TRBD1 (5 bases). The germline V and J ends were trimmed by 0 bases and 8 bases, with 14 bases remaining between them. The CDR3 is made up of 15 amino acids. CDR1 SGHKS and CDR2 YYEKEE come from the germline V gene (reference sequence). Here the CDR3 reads CASSLVRGRYEKLFF. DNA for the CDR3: TGTGCCAGCAGCTTGGTAAGGGGACGGTACGAAAAACTGTTTTTT.

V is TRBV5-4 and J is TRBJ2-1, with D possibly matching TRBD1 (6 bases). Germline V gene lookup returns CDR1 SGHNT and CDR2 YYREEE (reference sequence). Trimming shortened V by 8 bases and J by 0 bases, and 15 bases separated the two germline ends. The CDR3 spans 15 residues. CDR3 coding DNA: TGTGCCAGTTCCCCAGGGGTCAGCTCCTACAATGAGCAGTTCTTC. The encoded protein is CASSPGVSSYNEQFF.